This T cell receptor (beta chain) was sequenced for a study of control samples from healthy donors and cancer patients. This CDR3 is built from 12 residues. Trimming stripped 5 bases from V and 9 bases from J, with 11 bases between. Clones were read by immunoSEQ multiplex PCR, and TCRdb kept only the in-frame ones, dropping some. The sample includes about 130,000 clones, just under 90% of them seen just once. The receptor was isolated from a man aged 45 to 65 with head and neck cancer. The sequencing input was PBMCs. J is TRBJ2-1 and V is TRBV12-3 or TRBV12-4; tentatively, D is TRBD1 (6 bases). The DNA for the CDR3 is TGTGCCAGCAGTACAGGGTCAAGTGAGCAGTTCTTC. Residues: CASSTGSSEQFF.